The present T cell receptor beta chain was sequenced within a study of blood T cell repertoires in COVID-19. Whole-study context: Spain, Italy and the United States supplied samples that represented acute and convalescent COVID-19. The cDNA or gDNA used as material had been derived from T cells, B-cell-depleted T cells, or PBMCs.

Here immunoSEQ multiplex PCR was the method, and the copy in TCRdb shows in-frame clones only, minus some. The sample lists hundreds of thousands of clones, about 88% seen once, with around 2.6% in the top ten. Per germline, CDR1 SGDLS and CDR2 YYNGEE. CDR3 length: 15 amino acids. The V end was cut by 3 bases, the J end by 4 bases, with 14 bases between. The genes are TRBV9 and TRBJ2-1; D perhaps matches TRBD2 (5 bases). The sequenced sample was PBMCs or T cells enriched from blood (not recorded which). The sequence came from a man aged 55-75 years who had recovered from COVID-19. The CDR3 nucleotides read TGTGCCAGCAGCGCCCCAGAGGGAAATTACAATGAGCAGTTCTTC. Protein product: CASSAPEGNYNEQFF.